The entry below gives a single T cell receptor (beta chain) sequence along with its context. Its matching antigen is unknown. Quantitative 5'-RACE with molecular barcodes was used to make the TCR beta libraries. TCRdb independently ran MiXCR on the 5' RACE reads; one entry per CDR3 protein. The data contain a few hundred thousand distinct CDR3 sequences, around 6.6% of them singletons. The sample originates from a study of CD8 T cells in ankylosing spondylitis. Findings and caveats of the study: Several highly homologous variants made up a TCR beta motif that seemed to typify ankylosing spondylitis blood. Matched synovial fluid from ankylosing spondylitis patients was reported to be enriched for disease-linked clones. Those disease-linked clones were CD8+; they were also relatively rare in peripheral blood. Previously reported in reactive arthritis synovial fluid and blood were some of the motif variants.

The germline V and J ends were trimmed by 2 bases and 1 base, with 9 bases remaining between them. CDR1 and CDR2 from the germline V gene are SGHDN and FVKESK. The CDR3 spans 15 residues. The V call is TRBV14, the J call TRBJ2-1; no firm D call. The sample was blood, either unsorted or a sorted T cell fraction (not recorded which). This clonotype was sampled from a male donor with ankylosing spondylitis. Written as DNA, the CDR3 is TGTGCCAGCAGCCAATGGGTTGCGTCCTACAATGAGCAGTTCTTC. Translating it yields CASSQWVASYNEQFF.